This T cell receptor beta chain was retrieved from a study of blood T cell repertoires in COVID-19. Study background: The analysed material was cDNA or gDNA that came from T cells, B-cell-depleted T cells, or PBMCs.

Germline CDR1 is MNHNY and CDR2 is SVGAGI (reference sequence). This CDR3 has 13 amino acids. Trimming removed 4 bases from V and 1 base from J, with 7 bases in between. Authors' analysis steps: Amplification with reference gene primers provided the estimates of nucleated cell counts. Produced via immunoSEQ multiplex PCR; TCRdb's table is partial and in-frame only. From that table come the V and J calls and clone size; the DNA was used to work out D and trimming. The data contain some 240,000 clones, roughly 85% of them singletons. The sample consisted of peripheral blood. The source of this sequence is a woman in her 70s with COVID-19, enrolled during active disease. This sequence joins TRBV6-6 and TRBJ1-1; D is unresolved. CDR3: CASSLQRNTEAFF. The CDR3 DNA sequence: TGTGCCAGCAGTTTACAGAGGAACACTGAAGCTTTCTTT.